This paragraph covers one T cell receptor (beta chain) sequence. Its antigen is currently unknown. This record belongs to a study of T cells after yellow fever vaccination. The ends were cut back, 3 bases at V and 0 bases at J, with 9 bases in the middle. The CDR3 has 14 amino acids. Germline values: CDR1 PRHDT, CDR2 FYEKMQ (reference sequence). TCRdb used MiXCR to reprocess the 5' RACE reads, holding one entry per CDR3 protein. The sample lists hundreds of thousands of distinct CDR3 sequences, 9% to 15% occurring once. Study-level results: After the booster, over 95% of CD4 and 75% to 90% of CD8 primary-response clones were re-detected.

The chain uses TRBV13 and TRBJ2-7, with D tentatively TRBD2 (5 bases). The sequence derives from a man aged 25 to 40 who received the YFV17D yellow fever vaccine. The sample consisted of PBMCs, taken on the day of the yellow fever booster vaccination. This CDR3 reads CASSFSSRSYEQYF. The CDR3 DNA follows: TGTGCCAGCAGCTTTTCTAGCCGCTCCTACGAGCAGTACTTC.